The entry below gives a single T cell receptor (beta chain) sequence along with its context. This record belongs to a study of blood T cells in healthy people across ages. Across the study: Researchers report that template switching captured about one barcoded beta molecule per two T cells.

The study drew donors from healthy Caucasian individuals in Russia aged roughly 6 to 95. Combining a sample-barcoded 5' primer with a J-beta primer mix, a second PCR ran for roughly 6 to 11 cycles. TCRdb re-analysed the 5' RACE reads in MiXCR, keeping a single row per CDR3 protein. The sample lists hundreds of thousands of distinct CDR3 sequences, 40% to 50% occurring once. The sequenced sample was blood. The TCR sequence derives from a man between 60 and 75 years old in good health.

CDR3 nucleotide sequence: TGTGCCAGCCGGGACATAGGACGTTCACCCCTCCACTTT. As protein: CASRDIGRSPLHF. The rearrangement links TRBV19 to TRBJ1-6; TRBD1 might be the D (6 bases). CDR3 size: 13 residues. The germline V gene encodes CDR1 LNHDA and CDR2 SQIVND (reference sequence). V was cut by 9 bases and J by 9 bases, with 15 bases left in between.